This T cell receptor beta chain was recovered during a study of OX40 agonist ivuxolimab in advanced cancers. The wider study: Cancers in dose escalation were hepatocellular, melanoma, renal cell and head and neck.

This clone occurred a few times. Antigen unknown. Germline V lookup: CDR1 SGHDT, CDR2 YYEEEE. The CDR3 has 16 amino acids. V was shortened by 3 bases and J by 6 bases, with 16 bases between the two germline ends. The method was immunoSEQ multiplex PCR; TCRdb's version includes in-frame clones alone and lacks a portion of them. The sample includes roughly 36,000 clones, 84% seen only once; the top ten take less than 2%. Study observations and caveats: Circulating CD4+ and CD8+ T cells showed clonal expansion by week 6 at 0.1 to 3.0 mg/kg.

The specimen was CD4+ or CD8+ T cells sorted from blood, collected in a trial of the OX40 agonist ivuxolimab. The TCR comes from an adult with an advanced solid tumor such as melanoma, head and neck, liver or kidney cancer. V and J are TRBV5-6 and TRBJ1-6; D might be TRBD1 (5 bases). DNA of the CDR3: TGTGCCAGCAGCTCCCCGGGGGGGAACCTTAATTCACCCCTCCACTTT. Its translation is CASSSPGGNLNSPLHF.